This T cell receptor (beta chain) was sequenced for a study of blood T cell repertoires in COVID-19. In the authors' methods: By means of reference gene primer amplification, nucleated cell counts were estimated. Assay: immunoSEQ multiplex PCR; the TCRdb copy retains only in-frame clones and omits some. D and trimming were read from the DNA, whereas the V and J calls and clone size are those reported in that table. Among 200,000 to 300,000 clones, around four fifths were seen once, and the ten largest hold around 4%. This clonotype was obtained from a man in his 60s with acute or convalescent COVID-19. The sample comprised peripheral blood.

CDR3 in DNA: TGTGCCAGCAGCGTAGATAGGGGAGAGACCCAGTACTTC. Translating it yields CASSVDRGETQYF. The J gene is TRBJ2-5, the V gene TRBV9, with a tentative D call TRBD1 (5 bases). Germline V gene data show CDR1 as SGDLS and CDR2 as YYNGEE. Deletions cut 0 bases from V and 4 bases from J, with 7 bases between. The CDR3 spans 13 residues.